Listed here are 2 T cell receptor beta chains from one sample, sequenced in a study of T cell repertoires in cytomegalovirus infection (dated by TCRdb to the late 2010s). The reads were generated on an Illumina HiSeq 1500. In-frame beta chains were kept once TCRdb had trimmed the public reads at Q25 with fastp and called clones with MiXCR. Rows merge per CDR3 protein into single entries with the most common DNA and genes. The sample table shows approximately 910,000 distinct CDR3 sequences, and 31% are seen once. Around 15% of the sample rests with the top ten. Their antigen targets remain unknown. The intended sense of this specimen's treatment or condition label: in vitro stimulation with specific CMV peptide epitopes to enrich CMV-specific T cells. The sequences come from cultured CD8+ T cells from PBMCs, collected from culture after CMV antigen stimulation. These receptors came from a human donor in good health (CMV status not recorded). Some clones in this sample may be carry-over from other donors' samples.

The chain carries TRBV6-2 or TRBV6-3 and TRBJ1-2; perhaps TRBD1 as D (6 bases). The V and J ends lost 10 bases and 7 bases respectively, with 34 bases between them. The CDR3 is 18 amino acids. The germline CDR1 and CDR2 sequences are MNHEY and SVGEGT. The CDR3 coding sequence is TGTGCCACCAGCCTCCGGGACGTCGGGACACCGATTAGTAGTGGCTACACCTTC. Translated: CATSLRDVGTPISSGYTF.

This chain uses TRBV14 with TRBJ2-7; D is perhaps TRBD2 (6 bases). This CDR3 spans 14 amino acids. V gave up 1 base and J gave up 2 bases, with 9 bases separating them. Germline V gene sequence: CDR1 SGHDN, CDR2 FVKESK. The CDR3 bases are TGTGCCAGCAGCCAAGTGGGGGGTCCCTACGAGCAGTACTTC. Its protein product is CASSQVGGPYEQYF.